Below are 15 T cell receptor beta chains sequenced from a single sample in a study of T-cell memory formation after mild COVID-19. Via MiXCR, TCRdb re-called the 5' RACE reads, giving one row per CDR3 protein. Of fewer than 450,000 distinct CDR3 sequences in the sample, approximately 24% were seen once. The sequenced sample was PBMCs or a T cell subset sorted from them (not recorded which). The receptors come from an adult woman who had mild COVID-19 (a few samples of this study predate the infection). Cell type and time point are not known.

This clonotype was found a few times. This rearrangement joins TRBV27 to TRBJ1-1, with D hard to call. The CDR3 extends over 11 amino acids. Germline V lookup: CDR1 MNHEY, CDR2 SMNVEV (reference sequence). Trimming took off 5 bases at V and 4 bases at J, with 5 bases between the two ends. CDR3 protein: CASSGGTEAFF. Written as DNA, the CDR3 is TGTGCCAGCAGTGGAGGCACTGAAGCTTTCTTT.

The V and J genes are TRBV19 and TRBJ2-7; 13 bases line up with TRBD2. This CDR3 is 14 amino acids long. Germline CDR1 LNHDA, CDR2 SQIVND (reference sequence). Trimming at V came to 4 bases and at J to 5 bases, leaving 2 bases not matched to a gene. CDR3 DNA sequence: TGTGCCAGTAGTAGGACTAGCGGGAGTCACGAGCAGTACTTC. This gives the protein CASSRTSGSHEQYF.

V and J are TRBV20-1 and TRBJ1-1, with a possible D match to TRBD1 (6 bases). Trimming removed 1 base from V and 1 base from J, with 7 bases in between. The germline CDR1 and CDR2 sequences are DFQATT and SNEGSKA (reference sequence). This CDR3 has 13 amino acids. CDR3 nucleotide sequence: TGCAGTGCTAGAGGCAGGGGGAACACTGAAGCTTTCTTT. Its protein product is CSARGRGNTEAFF.

In DNA, the CDR3 is TGCAGTGCTAGGAGGGGGGCGGGGAACCAAGAGACCCAGTACTTC. Protein: CSARRGAGNQETQYF. This chain links TRBV20-1 with TRBJ2-5; perhaps D is TRBD1 or TRBD2 (6 bases each). The CDR3 is 15 amino acids. Germline values: CDR1 DFQATT, CDR2 SNEGSKA (reference sequence). Trimming pared 3 bases from V and 0 bases from J, leaving 14 bases between.

This clonotype was counted only a few times. The chain recombines TRBV19 with TRBJ2-1; 10 nucleotides align to TRBD2. This CDR3 has 13 amino acids. Germline V CDR1 and CDR2: LNHDA, SQIVND (reference sequence). Trimming took 5 bases from V and 12 from J; bases not matched to a gene: 7. The CDR3 coding sequence is TGTGCCAGTAGTGTGGGACTAGCGCAGAGGCAGTTCTTC. Residues: CASSVGLAQRQFF.

V gene TRBV15 combines with J gene TRBJ2-5; D not resolved. Trimming cost V 0 bases and J 0 bases, with 8 bases left between them. The germline V gene has CDR1 LNHNV and CDR2 YYDKDF (reference sequence). The CDR3 length is 15 residues. CDR3 sequence (DNA): TGTGCCACCAGCAGAGATGCTGAGTACCAAGAGACCCAGTACTTC. It encodes CATSRDAEYQETQYF. Using reference TRBV15 and TRBJ2-5 for the parts outside the CDR3, the full variable domain is DAMVIQNPRYQVTQFGKPVTLSCSQTLNHNVMYWYQQKSSQAPKLLFHYYDKDFNNEADTPDNFQSRRPNTSFCFLDIRSPGLGDTAMYLCATSRDAEYQETQYFGPGTRLLVL.

With regard to this clonotype: The junction does not match germline at one end; this may be a read error. This chain connects TRBV29-1 to TRBJ1-1; D is unresolved. Germline assignment: CDR1 SQVTM and CDR2 ANQGSEA. There are 13 residues in the CDR3. For the CDR3, the DNA is TGCAGCGTGGAAGGGCAGGTCTACACTGAAGCTTTCTTT. It specifies CSVEGQVYTEAFF.

The J gene is TRBJ2-5, the V gene TRBV4-3; weak D call: TRBD2 (6 bases). The V end was cut by 0 bases, the J end by 4 bases, with 12 bases between. This CDR3 comprises 15 residues. CDR1 and CDR2 (germline): LGHNA, YSLEER. The DNA of the CDR3 is TGCGCCAGCAGCCAAGAGGTGGGAGGAGGAGAGACCCAGTACTTC. Protein sequence: CASSQEVGGGETQYF.

This chain uses TRBV12-3 or TRBV12-4 with TRBJ1-1; D not certain. Trimming cost V 6 bases and J 2 bases, with 16 bases left between them. This CDR3 region has 15 residues. The chain's CDR3 is CASSHRRSLNTEAFF. In nucleotides, the CDR3 is TGTGCCAGCAGCCACCGACGGTCGTTAAACACTGAAGCTTTCTTT.

This clonotype was found many times. The chain is built from TRBV7-9 and TRBJ2-2; no definite D call. V lost 5 bases and J 4 bases, leaving 8 bases between the germline ends. The CDR3 is made up of 13 amino acids. Germline V lookup: CDR1 SEHNR, CDR2 FQNEAQ (reference sequence). The CDR3 region has the DNA TGTGCCAGCAGCCTGACACCCACCGGGGAGCTGTTTTTT. Translated: CASSLTPTGELFF.

The gene calls are TRBV19 and TRBJ2-3; the match to TRBD1 covers 12 bases. Looked up from germline, CDR1 is LNHDA and CDR2 is SQIVND (reference sequence). This CDR3 has 16 residues. With 5 bases clipped from V and 4 bases from J, the junction kept 7 bases outside the gene matches. CDR3 coding DNA: TGTGCCAGTAGTGGTCCGGGACAGGGGGCTTCAGATACGCAGTATTTT. Translated, it gives CASSGPGQGASDTQYF.

The CDR3 loop reads CASSPSSSGEYEQYF. The CDR3 DNA sequence: TGCGCCAGCAGCCCCTCTTCTTCGGGGGAGTACGAGCAGTACTTC. The chain couples TRBV4-3 to TRBJ2-7; tentatively, D is TRBD2 (6 bases). Trimming stripped 4 bases from V and 4 bases from J, with 17 bases between. The CDR3 covers 15 residues. CDR1 is LGHNA, CDR2 YSLEER, per germline.

V usage is TRBV5-5 and J usage is TRBJ2-3; D gene unclear. The CDR3 runs to 12 residues. Trimming removed 6 bases at V and 4 bases at J, with 9 bases between. Germline values: CDR1 SGHKS, CDR2 YYEKEE (reference sequence). CDR3 protein: CASTLDPDTQYF. CDR3 sequence (DNA): TGTGCCAGCACCCTGGATCCAGATACGCAGTATTTT.

This clonotype was seen a handful of times. The chain carries TRBV30 and TRBJ2-2; 11 positions match TRBD1. Germline loops: CDR1 GTSNPN, CDR2 SVGIG (reference sequence). V lost 0 bases, J lost 3 bases, and 3 bases stayed unmatched. This CDR3 has 16 residues. The CDR3: CAWSVWDRGDTGELFF. DNA for the CDR3: TGTGCCTGGAGTGTATGGGACAGGGGGGACACCGGGGAGCTGTTTTTT.

This clonotype was recorded a few times. This rearrangement joins TRBV6-1 to TRBJ2-1; D uncertain. There are 15 residues in the CDR3. Germline-derived CDR1 and CDR2 are MNHNS and SASEGT. With 1 base removed from V and 9 bases from J, the gap between germline ends came to 16 bases. The CDR3 coding sequence is TGTGCCAGCAGTGAAGGGCTCACTCTATCCTCTGAGCAGTTCTTC. Its protein is CASSEGLTLSSEQFF.